The rows below give T cell receptor beta chains drawn from one sample of a study of blood T cell repertoires in COVID-19. TCRdb's table, derived via immunoSEQ multiplex PCR, lists solely in-frame clones and lacks some. The table lists some 150,000 clones, approximately 82% of them singletons. The material sequenced was peripheral blood. The receptor set was obtained from a woman aged 50 to 60 with acute or convalescent COVID-19. Each CDR3 is given with its conserved first and last residue. The order of the fields is J gene, D gene, clone size, V gene, CDR3 protein, CDR3 DNA. D genes are given only for firm matches. Expanded clones are given a class, and other clones once, few, many or no size at all.

j_gene: TRBJ1-4; d_gene: -; abundance: -; v_gene: TRBV4-2; CDR3aa: CASSQGVNEKLFF; CDR3nt: TGTGCCAGCAGCCAAGGCGTAAATGAAAAACTGTTTTTT
j_gene: TRBJ1-4; d_gene: TRBD1; abundance: -; v_gene: TRBV3-1/TRBV3-2; CDR3aa: CASSLGGGTANEKLFF; CDR3nt: TGTGCCAGCAGCTTGGGGGGCGGGACAGCTAATGAAAAACTGTTTTTT
j_gene: TRBJ1-5; d_gene: -; abundance: -; v_gene: TRBV19; CDR3aa: CASSMSLGGGLNQPQHF; CDR3nt: TGTGCCAGTAGTATGAGCTTAGGTGGGGGGTTGAATCAGCCCCAGCATTTT
j_gene: TRBJ2-2; d_gene: TRBD1; abundance: -; v_gene: TRBV6-5; CDR3aa: CASSMTGLTGELFF; CDR3nt: TGTGCCAGCAGTATGACAGGGCTCACCGGGGAGCTGTTTTTT
j_gene: TRBJ2-2; d_gene: -; abundance: -; v_gene: TRBV4-1; CDR3aa: CASSQDRIQGGYTGELFF; CDR3nt: TGCGCCAGCAGCCAAGACAGAATACAGGGGGGGTACACCGGGGAGCTGTTTTTT
j_gene: TRBJ2-2; d_gene: TRBD1; abundance: -; v_gene: TRBV6-7; CDR3aa: CASSYSTDRGATGELFF; CDR3nt: TGTGCCAGCAGTTACTCGACCGACAGGGGAGCCACCGGGGAGCTGTTTTTT
j_gene: TRBJ2-2; d_gene: -; abundance: -; v_gene: TRBV18; CDR3aa: CASSPSQGDTGELFF; CDR3nt: TGTGCCAGCTCACCAAGTCAGGGTGACACCGGGGAGCTGTTTTTT
j_gene: TRBJ1-1; d_gene: -; abundance: -; v_gene: TRBV5-1; CDR3aa: CASSLLAGDTEAFF; CDR3nt: TGCGCCAGCAGCTTGCTTGCAGGGGACACCGAAGCTTTCTTT
j_gene: TRBJ2-5; d_gene: TRBD2; abundance: -; v_gene: TRBV5-1; CDR3aa: CASSLEPSGGAGETQYF; CDR3nt: TGCGCCAGCAGCTTGGAGCCTAGCGGGGGGGCAGGAGAGACCCAGTACTTC
j_gene: TRBJ2-7; d_gene: -; abundance: -; v_gene: TRBV7-2; CDR3aa: CASSLGHPDYEQYF; CDR3nt: TGTGCCAGCAGCTTAGGACACCCCGACTACGAGCAGTACTTC
j_gene: TRBJ1-1; d_gene: TRBD1; abundance: -; v_gene: TRBV11-1; CDR3aa: CASSPGQGTITEAFF; CDR3nt: TGTGCCAGCTCCCCGGGACAGGGGACGATCACTGAAGCTTTCTTT
j_gene: TRBJ1-6; d_gene: -; abundance: -; v_gene: TRBV6-2/TRBV6-3; CDR3aa: CASSGGGSPLHF; CDR3nt: TGTGCCAGCAGCGGTGGAGGCTCACCCCTCCACTTT
j_gene: TRBJ1-3; d_gene: -; abundance: -; v_gene: TRBV2; CDR3aa: CASRGDISGNTIYF; CDR3nt: TGTGCCAGCAGGGGGGACATCTCTGGAAACACCATATATTTT
j_gene: TRBJ2-7; d_gene: TRBD2; abundance: -; v_gene: TRBV18; CDR3aa: CASSPAGLADSYEQYF; CDR3nt: TGTGCCAGCTCACCCGCGGGGCTAGCGGATTCCTACGAGCAGTACTTC
j_gene: TRBJ1-5; d_gene: -; abundance: -; v_gene: TRBV5-6; CDR3aa: CASTRLGNGNQPQHF; CDR3nt: TGTGCCAGCACCCGACTCGGGAACGGCAATCAGCCCCAGCATTTT
j_gene: TRBJ2-5; d_gene: TRBD1; abundance: -; v_gene: TRBV6-2/TRBV6-3; CDR3aa: CASSKQGAEETQYF; CDR3nt: TGTGCCAGCAGTAAACAGGGGGCGGAGGAGACCCAGTACTTC
j_gene: TRBJ1-1; d_gene: -; abundance: -; v_gene: TRBV19; CDR3aa: CASSKAFSRTEAFF; CDR3nt: TGTGCCAGTAGTAAGGCGTTTTCGAGGACTGAAGCTTTCTTT
j_gene: TRBJ2-1; d_gene: -; abundance: -; v_gene: TRBV7-2; CDR3aa: CASSLGGGPYNEQFF; CDR3nt: TGTGCCAGCAGCTTAGGGGGAGGCCCCTACAATGAGCAGTTCTTC
j_gene: TRBJ1-6; d_gene: -; abundance: -; v_gene: TRBV28; CDR3aa: CASRLNHRAAPLHF; CDR3nt: TGTGCCAGCAGACTAAACCACAGGGCAGCACCCCTCCACTTT
j_gene: TRBJ2-7; d_gene: TRBD2; abundance: -; v_gene: TRBV4-1; CDR3aa: CASSLTTGGTYEQYF; CDR3nt: TGCGCCAGCAGCCTGACAACGGGGGGGACCTACGAGCAGTACTTC
j_gene: TRBJ2-7; d_gene: -; abundance: -; v_gene: TRBV6-2/TRBV6-3; CDR3aa: CASSSPFSRSYEQYF; CDR3nt: TGTGCCAGCAGTTCACCGTTTAGCAGATCCTACGAGCAGTACTTC
j_gene: TRBJ1-6; d_gene: -; abundance: -; v_gene: TRBV9; CDR3aa: CASSVDWGVGSPLHF; CDR3nt: TGTGCCAGCAGCGTAGATTGGGGGGTGGGTTCACCCCTCCACTTT
j_gene: TRBJ1-1; d_gene: TRBD1; abundance: few; v_gene: TRBV19; CDR3aa: CATKTGEENTEAFF; CDR3nt: TGTGCCACCAAGACAGGGGAGGAGAACACTGAAGCTTTCTTT
j_gene: TRBJ1-1; d_gene: -; abundance: -; v_gene: TRBV2; CDR3aa: CATSLGGVNTEAFF; CDR3nt: TGTGCCACCTCTCTGGGGGGGGTGAACACTGAAGCTTTCTTT
j_gene: TRBJ2-2; d_gene: TRBD2; abundance: -; v_gene: TRBV6-2/TRBV6-3; CDR3aa: CASSRPPSGRRGGELFF; CDR3nt: TGTGCCAGCAGCCGCCCTCCTAGCGGGAGGAGAGGCGGGGAGCTGTTTTTT
j_gene: TRBJ2-2; d_gene: -; abundance: -; v_gene: TRBV27; CDR3aa: CASSSGQQANTGELFF; CDR3nt: TGTGCCAGCAGTTCCGGTCAGCAGGCGAACACCGGGGAGCTGTTTTTT
j_gene: TRBJ1-2; d_gene: TRBD1; abundance: once; v_gene: TRBV29-1; CDR3aa: CSVERPAADRAGYTF; CDR3nt: TGCAGCGTTGAACGCCCGGCCGCGGACAGGGCTGGCTACACCTTC
j_gene: TRBJ1-2; d_gene: -; abundance: -; v_gene: TRBV4-3; CDR3aa: CASSQEKHRAYGYTF; CDR3nt: TGCGCCAGCAGCCAAGAAAAGCACAGGGCATATGGCTACACCTTC
j_gene: TRBJ2-1; d_gene: TRBD2; abundance: -; v_gene: TRBV30; CDR3aa: CAWSPGRLAEGSYNEQFF; CDR3nt: TGTGCCTGGAGCCCCGGGAGGTTAGCGGAAGGCTCCTACAATGAGCAGTTCTTC
j_gene: TRBJ2-7; d_gene: -; abundance: few; v_gene: TRBV4-3; CDR3aa: CASSQSLGPANPPYEQYF; CDR3nt: TGCGCCAGCAGCCAATCGCTGGGGCCAGCAAATCCCCCCTACGAGCAGTACTTC
j_gene: TRBJ1-2; d_gene: -; abundance: -; v_gene: TRBV6-5; CDR3aa: CASSSDRSSNYGYTF; CDR3nt: TGTGCCAGCAGTTCGGACAGATCTTCAAACTATGGCTACACCTTC
j_gene: TRBJ2-7; d_gene: TRBD2; abundance: once; v_gene: TRBV19; CDR3aa: CASRPGLAGYEQYF; CDR3nt: TGTGCCAGTAGGCCGGGACTAGCGGGCTACGAGCAGTACTTC
j_gene: TRBJ2-1; d_gene: -; abundance: -; v_gene: TRBV4-1; CDR3aa: CASSQPMISPRTVNEQFF; CDR3nt: TGCGCCAGCAGCCAACCCATGATTTCACCCCGGACAGTCAATGAGCAGTTCTTC
j_gene: TRBJ1-1; d_gene: -; abundance: -; v_gene: TRBV5-6; CDR3aa: CASSLRGTEAFF; CDR3nt: TGTGCCAGCAGCTTGCGAGGGACAGAAGCTTTCTTT
j_gene: TRBJ2-3; d_gene: TRBD2; abundance: -; v_gene: TRBV7-3; CDR3aa: CASSSGLATFTDTQYF; CDR3nt: TGTGCCAGCAGCTCAGGACTAGCGACGTTTACAGATACGCAGTATTTT
j_gene: TRBJ1-5; d_gene: -; abundance: once; v_gene: TRBV12-5; CDR3aa: CASGLPDQPQHF; CDR3nt: TGTGCTAGTGGTTTGCCCGATCAGCCCCAGCATTTT
j_gene: TRBJ2-3; d_gene: -; abundance: -; v_gene: TRBV11-2; CDR3aa: CASGGGRYTDTQYF; CDR3nt: TGTGCCAGCGGGGGGGGGCGATACACAGATACGCAGTATTTT
j_gene: TRBJ1-1; d_gene: -; abundance: -; v_gene: TRBV18; CDR3aa: CASSTGRKYGAFF; CDR3nt: TGTGCCAGCTCAACCGGGAGAAAATACGGAGCTTTCTTT
j_gene: TRBJ2-4; d_gene: -; abundance: -; v_gene: TRBV4-2; CDR3aa: CASSQEGGGGYYENIQYF; CDR3nt: TGTGCCAGCAGCCAAGAGGGAGGCGGCGGGTATTATGAAAACATTCAGTACTTC
j_gene: TRBJ2-1; d_gene: -; abundance: -; v_gene: TRBV12-3/TRBV12-4; CDR3aa: CASSRRDDHWFF; CDR3nt: TGTGCCAGCAGTCGGCGGGACGACCACTGGTTCTTC
j_gene: TRBJ2-2; d_gene: TRBD1; abundance: -; v_gene: TRBV25-1; CDR3aa: CASSQAGTGGYTGELFF; CDR3nt: TGTGCCAGCAGTCAAGCCGGGACAGGGGGATACACCGGGGAGCTGTTTTTT
j_gene: TRBJ2-3; d_gene: -; abundance: -; v_gene: TRBV6-5; CDR3aa: CAIQDRNTDTQYF; CDR3nt: TGTGCCATCCAGGACAGAAACACAGATACGCAGTATTTT